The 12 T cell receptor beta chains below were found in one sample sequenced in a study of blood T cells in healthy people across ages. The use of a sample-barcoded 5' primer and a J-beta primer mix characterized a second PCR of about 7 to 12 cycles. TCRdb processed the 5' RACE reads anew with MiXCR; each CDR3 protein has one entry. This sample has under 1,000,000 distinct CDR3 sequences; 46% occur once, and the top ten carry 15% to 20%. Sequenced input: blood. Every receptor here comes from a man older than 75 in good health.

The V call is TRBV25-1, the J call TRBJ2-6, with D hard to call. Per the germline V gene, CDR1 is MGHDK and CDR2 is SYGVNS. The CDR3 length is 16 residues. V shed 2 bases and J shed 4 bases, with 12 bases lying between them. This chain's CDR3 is CASSEPLRSGANVLTF. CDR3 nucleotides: TGTGCCAGCAGTGAACCTTTGAGGTCCGGGGCCAACGTCCTGACTTTC.

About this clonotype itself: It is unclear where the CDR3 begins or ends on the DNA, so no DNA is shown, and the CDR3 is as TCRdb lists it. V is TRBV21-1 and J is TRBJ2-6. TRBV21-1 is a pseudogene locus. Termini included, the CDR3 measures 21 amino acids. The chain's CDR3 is CASSKECDLFGPGSGANVLTF.

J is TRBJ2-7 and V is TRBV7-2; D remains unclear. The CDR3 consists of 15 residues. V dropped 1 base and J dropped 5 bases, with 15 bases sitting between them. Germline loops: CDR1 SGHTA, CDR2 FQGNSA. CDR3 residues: CASSLVVSNMHEQYF. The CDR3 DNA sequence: TGTGCCAGCAGCTTAGTGGTCAGTAATATGCACGAGCAGTACTTC. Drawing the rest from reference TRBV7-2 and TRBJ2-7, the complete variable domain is GAGVSQSPSNKVTEKGKDVELRCDPISGHTALYWYRQSLGQGLEFLIYFQGNSAPDKSGLPSDRFSAERTGGSVSTLTIQRTQQEDSAVYLCASSLVVSNMHEQYFGPGTRLTVT.

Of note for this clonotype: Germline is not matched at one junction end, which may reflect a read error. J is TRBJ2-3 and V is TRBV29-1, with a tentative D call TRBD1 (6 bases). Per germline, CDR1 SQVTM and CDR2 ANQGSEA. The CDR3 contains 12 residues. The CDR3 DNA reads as TGCAGCGTTGAGAGGGACACAGATACGCGGTATTTT. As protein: CSVERDTDTRYF.

The CDR3 DNA reads as TGCGCCAGCAGCTGGGACAGCGACCCCCTCAATGAGCAGTTCTTC. As protein: CASSWDSDPLNEQFF. V is TRBV5-1 and J is TRBJ2-1, with 7 nucleotides matching TRBD1. CDR3 length equals 15 residues. CDR1 and CDR2 (germline): SGHRS, YFSETQ. The J segment lost 6 bases and the V segment lost 3 bases, leaving 9 bases of the junction unmatched.

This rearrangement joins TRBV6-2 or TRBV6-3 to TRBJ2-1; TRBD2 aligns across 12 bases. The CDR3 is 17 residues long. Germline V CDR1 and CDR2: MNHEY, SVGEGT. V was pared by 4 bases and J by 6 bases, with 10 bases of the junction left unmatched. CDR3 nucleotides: TGTGCCAGCAGTTTCATGGTGGCTAGCGGGAGGGGCAATGAGCAGTTCTTC. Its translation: CASSFMVASGRGNEQFF.

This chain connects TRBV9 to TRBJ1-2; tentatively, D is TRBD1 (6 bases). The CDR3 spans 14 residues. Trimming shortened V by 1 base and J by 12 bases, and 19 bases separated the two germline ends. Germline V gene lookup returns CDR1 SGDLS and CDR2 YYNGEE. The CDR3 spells CASSVSSGAWGHTF. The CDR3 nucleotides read TGTGCCAGCAGCGTATCCTCAGGGGCATGGGGCCACACCTTC.

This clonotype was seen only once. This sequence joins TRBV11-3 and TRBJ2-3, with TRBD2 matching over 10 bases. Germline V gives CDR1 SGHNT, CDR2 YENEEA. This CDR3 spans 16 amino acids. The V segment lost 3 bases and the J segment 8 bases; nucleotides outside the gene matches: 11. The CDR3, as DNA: TGTGCCAGCAGCTTCCAAATAGCGGGAGGTATGCCTACGCAGTATTTT. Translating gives CASSFQIAGGMPTQYF. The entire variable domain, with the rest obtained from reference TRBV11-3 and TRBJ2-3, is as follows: EAGVVQSPRYKIIEKKQPVAFWCNPISGHNTLYWYLQNLGQGPELLIRYENEEAVDDSQLPKDRFSAERLKGVDSTLKIQPAELGDSAVYLCASSFQIAGGMPTQYFGPGTRLTVL.

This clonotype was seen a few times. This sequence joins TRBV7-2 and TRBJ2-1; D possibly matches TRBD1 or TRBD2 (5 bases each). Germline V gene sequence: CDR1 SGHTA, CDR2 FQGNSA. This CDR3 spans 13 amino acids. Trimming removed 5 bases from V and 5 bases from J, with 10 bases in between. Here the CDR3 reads CASSGGRNNEQFF. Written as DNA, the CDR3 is TGTGCCAGCAGCGGGGGACGAAACAATGAGCAGTTCTTC.

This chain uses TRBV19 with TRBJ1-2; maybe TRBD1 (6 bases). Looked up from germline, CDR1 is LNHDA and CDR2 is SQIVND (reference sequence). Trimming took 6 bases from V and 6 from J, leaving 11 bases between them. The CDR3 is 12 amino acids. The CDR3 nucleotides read TGTGCCAGTAGGACTCCAGGGGATGGCTACACCTTC. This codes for CASRTPGDGYTF.

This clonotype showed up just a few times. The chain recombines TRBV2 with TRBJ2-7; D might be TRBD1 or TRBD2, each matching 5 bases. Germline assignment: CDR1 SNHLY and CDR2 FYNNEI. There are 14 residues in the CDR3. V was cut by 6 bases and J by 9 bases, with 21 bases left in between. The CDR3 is CASSSTGTPWLQYF. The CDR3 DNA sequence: TGTGCCAGCAGCTCGACCGGGACCCCCTGGCTGCAGTACTTC.

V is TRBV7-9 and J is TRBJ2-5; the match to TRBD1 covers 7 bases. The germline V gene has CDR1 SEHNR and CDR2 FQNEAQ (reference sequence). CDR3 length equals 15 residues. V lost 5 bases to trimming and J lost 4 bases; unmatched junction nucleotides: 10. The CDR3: CASSHRDSYSETQYF. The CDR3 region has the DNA TGTGCCAGCAGCCACCGGGACAGTTACTCAGAGACCCAGTACTTC.